This TCR beta chain was documented in a study of blood T cell repertoires in COVID-19. About the research overall: Sources were T cells, B-cell-depleted T cells, or PBMCs; the material itself was cDNA or gDNA.

As originally analysed: For nucleated cells, counts were estimated from reference gene primer amplification. Only in-frame clones appear in the TCRdb table, and some are missing; sequencing was by immunoSEQ multiplex PCR. V, J and clone size are those of that table, while D and trimming were read from the DNA. The table lists 200,000 to 250,000 clones, 86% of them singletons, with over 3% in the top ten. This clone was seen a few times. Participant ages covered roughly 18 to 89 years across around 25 US areas. Germline assignment: CDR1 SGHTA and CDR2 FQGTGA. Unmatched junction bases numbered 12, after V lost 5 bases and J lost 5 bases. This CDR3 has 17 amino acids.

The chain is built from TRBV7-3 and TRBJ2-3, with 11 positions matching TRBD2. This clonotype was sampled from a middle-aged woman with acute COVID-19. Sequencing was performed on PBMCs or T cells enriched from blood (not recorded which). The CDR3 nucleotides are TGTGCCAGCAGCCTCGTAGCGGGGGGGCCTTTTGGAGATACGCAGTATTTT. The encoded protein is CASSLVAGGPFGDTQYF. The entire variable domain, with the rest obtained from reference TRBV7-3 and TRBJ2-3, is as follows: GAGVSQTPSNKVTEKGKYVELRCDPISGHTALYWYRQSLGQGPEFLIYFQGTGAADDSGLPNDRFFAVRPEGSVSTLKIQRTERGDSAVYLCASSLVAGGPFGDTQYFGPGTRLTVL.